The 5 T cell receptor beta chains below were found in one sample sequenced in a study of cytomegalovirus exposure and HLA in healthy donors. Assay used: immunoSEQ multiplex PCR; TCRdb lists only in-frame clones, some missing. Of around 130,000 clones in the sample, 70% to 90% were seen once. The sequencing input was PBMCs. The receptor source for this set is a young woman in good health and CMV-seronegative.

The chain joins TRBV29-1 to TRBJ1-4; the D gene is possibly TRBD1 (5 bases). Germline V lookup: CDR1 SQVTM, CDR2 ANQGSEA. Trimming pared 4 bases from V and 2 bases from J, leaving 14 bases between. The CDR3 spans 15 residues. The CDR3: CSVAFGRGTNEKLFF. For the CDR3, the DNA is TGCAGCGTTGCGTTTGGGAGGGGCACTAATGAAAAACTGTTTTTT.

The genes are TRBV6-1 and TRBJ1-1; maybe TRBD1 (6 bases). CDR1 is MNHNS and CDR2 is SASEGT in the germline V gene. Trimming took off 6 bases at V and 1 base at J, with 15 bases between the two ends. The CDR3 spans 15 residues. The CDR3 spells CASSLYGTQNTEAFF. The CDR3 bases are TGTGCCAGCAGCTTGTACGGGACACAGAACACTGAAGCTTTCTTT.

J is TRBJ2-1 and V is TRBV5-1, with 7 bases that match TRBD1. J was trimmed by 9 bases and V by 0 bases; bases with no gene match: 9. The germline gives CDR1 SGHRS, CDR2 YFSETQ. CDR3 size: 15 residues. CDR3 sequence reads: CASSLVGGERSEQFF. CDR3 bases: TGCGCCAGCAGCTTGGTAGGGGGCGAAAGGAGTGAGCAGTTCTTC.

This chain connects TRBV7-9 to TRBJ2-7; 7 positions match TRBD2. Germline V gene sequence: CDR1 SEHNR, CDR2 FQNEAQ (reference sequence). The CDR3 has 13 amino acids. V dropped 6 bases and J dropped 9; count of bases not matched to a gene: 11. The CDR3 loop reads CASSYSGSEGQYF. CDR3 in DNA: TGTGCCAGCAGTTATAGCGGGTCTGAGGGGCAGTACTTC.

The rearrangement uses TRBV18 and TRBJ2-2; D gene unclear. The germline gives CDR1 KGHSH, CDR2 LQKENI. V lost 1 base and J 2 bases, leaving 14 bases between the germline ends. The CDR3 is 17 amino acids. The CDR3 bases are TGTGCCAGCTCACCACGGAGCACCAGTACAAACACCGGGGAGCTGTTTTTT. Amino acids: CASSPRSTSTNTGELFF.